This T cell receptor (beta chain) was identified during a study of blood T cell repertoires in COVID-19 (TCRdb year 2020). At the level of the whole study: Samples from collaborators originated in the United States, Italy and Spain and spanned both the acute and convalescent phases of COVID-19. The material from the prospective study consisted of cDNA or gDNA derived from T cells, B-cell-depleted T cells, or PBMCs. Where available, HLA class I and class II types were taken from metadata supplied by the sample provider and were not determined by assay-based typing. Deeply sampled blood TCRbeta repertoires from subjects exposed to, actively infected with, or recovered from COVID-19 were included in the dataset. Samples were obtained from the ongoing ImmuneRACE study (first 160 participants) and from 1,000 to 1,500 subjects provided by 6 global collaborators. The repertoires were released in a freely available public database meant as a resource for research on the immune response to SARS-CoV-2. Nearly every sample came with metadata listing a de-identified subject ID, COVID-19 status, age in years and sex. General conclusions and limits of the study: Clinical and demographic metadata were provided uncurated, with the amount varying by source and participant.

Collaborating institutions collected whole blood in K2EDTA tubes following their own protocols. For TCRbeta analysis, collaborators shipped samples as frozen whole blood, isolated PBMCs, or DNA extracted from either of those sample types. Deletion took 4 bases off V and 10 bases off J, with a span of 11 bases between the germline ends. Inclusive of the bounding cysteine and phenylalanine, the CDR3 is 11 residues long. The only DNA kept is the CDR3, 33 bases in frame from the first base. CDR1 and CDR2, per the germline V gene (reference sequence), are DFQATT and SNEGSKA. The immunoSEQ Assay, a bias-controlled multiplex PCR, was used to amplify TCRbeta CDR3 regions from genomic DNA. Per the source publication's procedure: Within the assay, amplification of reference gene primers was used to estimate how many nucleated cells each sample contained. To quantify the absolute abundance of each unique TCRbeta CDR3 rearrangement, sequence reads were collapsed and filtered. Productive Simpson clonality was computed per sample as the square root of Simpson's diversity index over productive rearrangements. The immuneACCESS repertoire file appears here via TCRdb, limited to in-frame rearrangements. These files lack a portion of the clones; in checked studies, under half of the deficit traces to unresolved V genes, and the cause of the others is not known. V, J and clone size are taken as reported in that table, and D and trimming were inferred from the DNA itself. This sample has about 190,000 clones in its table, and roughly 80% of those were observed once. Approximately 6.1% of the sample is taken by the ten largest.

A word on this clone: There is no known antigen for this receptor. No clone much larger than this one lies a single base away; base qualities are absent.

The material sequenced was peripheral blood. In this chain, TRBV20-1 is recombined with TRBJ2-1; matching of 5 bases hints at TRBD2 as the D gene. The sequence derives from a middle-aged woman with acute or convalescent COVID-19. The bases read TGCAGTGCTAAACTAGTGAGAGAGCAGTTCTTC. Its coded protein is CSAKLVREQFF.